These 26 T cell receptor beta chains were sequenced from one sample in a study of T cells in Graves' hyperthyroidism and ophthalmopathy. Amplified TCR beta CDR3 regions derived from RNA transcripts. TCR CDR3 regions were first amplified by RT-PCR with HTBI primers. Using its own MiXCR run on the multiplex PCR reads, TCRdb lists one record per CDR3 protein. In the table there are roughly 510,000 distinct CDR3 sequences, 40% to 50% of which are singletons. The sample taken for sequencing was peripheral blood or thyroid tissue (not recorded which). The receptors derive from an adult woman with Graves' disease, either hyperthyroidism or ophthalmopathy (not recorded which).

This clonotype came up many times. The chain carries TRBV11-1 and TRBJ2-2, with no clear D. Trimming took 5 bases from V and 5 from J, leaving 9 bases between them. This CDR3 has 13 amino acids. Germline V lookup: CDR1 SGHAT, CDR2 FQDESV (reference sequence). The CDR3 DNA reads as TGTGCCAGCAGCCGCCAGACAACCGGGGAGCTGTTTTTT. The encoded protein is CASSRQTTGELFF.

This clonotype was detected ten times or more. The gene calls are TRBV5-4 and TRBJ2-2; possible D gene TRBD2, 5 bases. This CDR3 is 17 amino acids long. The germline V gene encodes CDR1 SGHNT and CDR2 YYREEE (reference sequence). The V end lost 0 bases, the J end lost 1 base, and 13 bases lay between the germline ends. Here the CDR3 reads CASSLALSSVNTGELFF. The CDR3 region has the DNA TGTGCCAGCAGCTTGGCCTTGAGTAGCGTGAACACCGGGGAGCTGTTTTTT.

This clonotype appeared a few times. Being one base from a much bigger clone, this may be a read error. This chain links TRBV5-1 with TRBJ2-2; D remains unclear. The CDR3 loop spans 14 amino acids. Deletions cut 0 bases from V and 3 bases from J, with 6 bases between. Per germline, CDR1 SGHRS and CDR2 YFSETQ. The CDR3 loop reads CASSLDGDTGELFF. The CDR3 nucleotides read TGCGCCAGCAGCTTGGATGGGGACACCGGGGAGCTGTTTTTT.

The V and J genes are TRBV10-3 and TRBJ1-1, with 11 bases matching TRBD1. The CDR3 extends over 16 amino acids. Germline V gives CDR1 ENHRY, CDR2 SYGVKD. V was pared by 6 bases and J by 1 base, with 7 bases of the junction left unmatched. The CDR3 DNA reads as TGTGCCATCAGCAAGTCCGGGACAGGGGGGAACACTGAAGCTTTCTTT. Protein product: CAISKSGTGGNTEAFF.

This clonotype was recorded a few times. The V call is TRBV6-1, the J call TRBJ1-1; D gene unclear. From germline, CDR1 is MNHNS and CDR2 SASEGT. CDR3 length equals 12 residues. Deletions cut 10 bases from V and 1 base from J, with 10 bases between. DNA for the CDR3: TGTGCCATCAGAGGGAGGAACACTGAAGCTTTCTTT. Translated: CAIRGRNTEAFF.

V and J are TRBV6-6 and TRBJ1-2, with D perhaps TRBD1 (6 bases). The CDR3 length is 12 residues. Germline-derived CDR1 and CDR2 are MNHNY and SVGAGI (reference sequence). The V end lost 5 bases, the J end lost 6 bases, and 10 bases lay between the germline ends. In DNA form, the CDR3 reads TGTGCCAGCAGTCACGAGGGGGATGGCTACACCTTC. Protein product: CASSHEGDGYTF.

The rearrangement uses TRBV12-3 or TRBV12-4 and TRBJ1-2; unclear D gene. CDR3 length: 15 amino acids. V was shortened by 5 bases and J by 6 bases, with 19 bases between the two germline ends. The CDR3 is CASSLLRISGNGYTF. CDR3 in DNA: TGTGCCAGCAGTCTCCTAAGGATTTCTGGGAATGGCTACACCTTC.

This clonotype occurred a few times. This chain joins TRBV2 and TRBJ1-1, with 10 positions matching TRBD1. Germline V gene data show CDR1 as SNHLY and CDR2 as FYNNEI. The CDR3 has 12 amino acids. The junction had 3 bases not matched to a gene; V was cut back by 4 bases and J by 10 bases. The CDR3 here is CASSGQGARAFF. The CDR3 nucleotides are TGTGCCAGCAGTGGACAGGGGGCTAGAGCTTTCTTT.

The V gene is TRBV2, the J gene TRBJ1-5; 8 bases map to TRBD1. The CDR3 covers 16 residues. Germline V lookup: CDR1 SNHLY, CDR2 FYNNEI. The V gene end was trimmed by 6 bases and the J gene end by 4 bases; junction bases not matched to a gene: 11. The DNA for the CDR3 is TGTGCCAGCAGAGACCCAGGGGGCGCAGGTAATCAGCCCCAGCATTTT. Protein: CASRDPGGAGNQPQHF.

Points on this clonotype: It may be a read error: a sequence one base away is much more abundant. The rearrangement uses TRBV20-1 and TRBJ1-2; D uncertain. V lost 3 bases and J lost 3, with 20 bases in between. This CDR3 is built from 16 residues. Germline values: CDR1 DFQATT, CDR2 SNEGSKA (reference sequence). CDR3 coding DNA: TGCAGTGCTAGTTCCGACGGCGGGCAGGTTCACTATGGCTACACCTTC. This gives the protein CSASSDGGQVHYGYTF.

The rearrangement joins TRBV24-1 to TRBJ1-1; no clear D. CDR1 is KGHDR, CDR2 SFDVKD, per germline. The V end lost 4 bases, the J end lost 3 bases, and 8 bases lay between the germline ends. The CDR3 runs 13 residues. CDR3 region: CATSEGLYTEAFF. CDR3 DNA sequence: TGTGCCACCAGTGAAGGGTTGTACACTGAAGCTTTCTTT.

This chain connects TRBV2 to TRBJ2-2, with D maybe TRBD2 (6 bases). V gave up 7 bases and J gave up 0 bases, with 9 bases separating them. The germline gives CDR1 SNHLY, CDR2 FYNNEI. The CDR3 is made up of 14 amino acids. For the CDR3, the DNA is TGTGCCAGCAACCGGGGGACGAACACCGGGGAGCTGTTTTTT. Translated: CASNRGTNTGELFF.

In this sample, this clonotype turned up a few times. The chain carries TRBV6-1 and TRBJ2-7; D unclear. This CDR3 comprises 14 residues. Trimming took off 7 bases at V and 2 bases at J, with 15 bases between the two ends. The germline gives CDR1 MNHNS, CDR2 SASEGT. CDR3: CASTMRAVTYEQYF. The CDR3 nucleotides are TGTGCCAGCACTATGCGAGCAGTTACCTACGAGCAGTACTTC.

This chain connects TRBV2 to TRBJ2-7; unclear D gene. Germline V gene sequence: CDR1 SNHLY, CDR2 FYNNEI. With 6 bases removed from V and 6 bases from J, the gap between germline ends came to 24 bases. This CDR3 has 16 residues. This chain's CDR3 is CASSPPSGSWLSEQYF. The CDR3 bases are TGTGCCAGCAGCCCCCCTTCGGGTTCTTGGCTGTCCGAGCAGTACTTC.

This clonotype was seen more than once but under ten times. The rearrangement joins TRBV5-1 to TRBJ1-2, with 8 bases identical to TRBD1. Germline V gives CDR1 SGHRS, CDR2 YFSETQ. Trimming removed 4 bases from V and 7 bases from J; junction bases left unmatched: 12. The CDR3 is made up of 15 amino acids. CDR3 sequence reads: CASSPYSGGASGYTF. In DNA form, the CDR3 reads TGCGCCAGCAGCCCTTACTCAGGGGGCGCCTCTGGCTACACCTTC. Full variable domain (rest looked up from reference TRBV5-1 and TRBJ1-2): KAGVTQTPRYLIKTRGQQVTLSCSPISGHRSVSWYQQTPGQGLQFLFEYFSETQRNKGNFPGRFSGRQFSNSRSEMNVSTLELGDSALYLCASSPYSGGASGYTFGSGTRLTVV.

This clonotype occurred many times. V gene TRBV7-9 combines with J gene TRBJ1-2; D is unclear. Germline loops: CDR1 SEHNR, CDR2 FQNEAQ (reference sequence). Between the trimmed V and J ends, which lost 5 bases and 0 bases, there was a span of 10 bases. This CDR3 comprises 14 residues. The CDR3 bases are TGTGCCAGCAGCGCCCCCGGGACTAACTATGGCTACACCTTC. Its protein is CASSAPGTNYGYTF.

This clonotype was detected a few times. The gene calls are TRBV7-2 and TRBJ2-7; 10 bases are a match to TRBD2. The J segment lost 3 bases and the V segment lost 6 bases, leaving 14 bases of the junction unmatched. In germline, CDR1 is SGHTA, CDR2 FQGNSA. The CDR3 is 17 residues long. CDR3 region: CASRRTDGLAVYYEQYF. In DNA form, the CDR3 reads TGTGCCAGCAGACGTACAGATGGACTAGCGGTTTACTACGAGCAGTACTTC.

This clonotype appeared many times. This chain connects TRBV9 to TRBJ2-5, with no clear D. The germline V gene encodes CDR1 SGDLS and CDR2 YYNGEE. The CDR3 runs 13 residues. Trimming removed 1 base at V and 2 bases at J, with 6 bases between. This CDR3 reads CASSVNRQETQYF. CDR3 DNA: TGTGCCAGCAGCGTAAACAGACAAGAGACCCAGTACTTC.

This clonotype was picked up a small number of times. This chain links TRBV10-3 with TRBJ2-7; 10 bases are a match to TRBD1. Trimming took 10 bases from V and 3 from J; bases not matched to a gene: 6. CDR1 is ENHRY and CDR2 is SYGVKD in the germline V gene. This CDR3 comprises 13 residues. CDR3 bases: TGTGCCACCTGGGACAGGGGAAACTACGAGCAGTACTTC. This sequence encodes CATWDRGNYEQYF.

This clonotype was counted many times. V is TRBV20-1 and J is TRBJ1-1; D unresolved. Germline V CDR1 and CDR2: DFQATT, SNEGSKA (reference sequence). This CDR3 is built from 14 residues. Trimming took 0 bases from V and 7 from J, leaving 15 bases between them. The CDR3 loop is CSARDHLVTGEAFF. For the CDR3, the DNA is TGCAGTGCTAGAGATCACCTCGTGACCGGTGAAGCTTTCTTT.

The chain recombines TRBV10-3 with TRBJ1-1, with TRBD1 as a possible D gene (5 bases). The CDR3 length is 12 residues. The V gene lost 11 bases and the J gene lost 0 bases, with 10 bases spanning the gap. The germline gives CDR1 ENHRY, CDR2 SYGVKD. The CDR3 here is CASTDMNTEAFF. As DNA, the CDR3 is TGTGCCTCCACGGACATGAACACTGAAGCTTTCTTT.

The rearrangement uses TRBV5-1 and TRBJ1-1; 12 bases agree with TRBD1. The CDR3 length is 15 residues. After removal of 1 base from V and 6 bases from J, the junction contained 4 bases not matched to a gene. Germline V gene sequence: CDR1 SGHRS, CDR2 YFSETQ. This CDR3 reads CASSLPGTGGAEAFF. The CDR3 bases are TGCGCCAGCAGCTTGCCCGGGACAGGGGGCGCTGAAGCTTTCTTT.

The chain has TRBV20-1 and TRBJ2-5; the D gene is possibly TRBD2 (5 bases). Trimming took off 2 bases at V and 4 bases at J, with 14 bases between the two ends. The CDR3 consists of 14 residues. CDR1 and CDR2 (germline): DFQATT, SNEGSKA (reference sequence). The CDR3 here is CSARPGKQRETQYF. The CDR3 nucleotides read TGCAGTGCTAGACCCGGGAAACAGAGAGAGACCCAGTACTTC.

This chain uses TRBV25-1 with TRBJ1-1, with 10 bases that match TRBD1. There are 16 residues in the CDR3. CDR1 is MGHDK, CDR2 SYGVNS, per germline. V shed 8 bases, J shed 1 base, and the junction held 10 bases outside the gene matches. CDR3 in amino acids: CASLDGTGVSNTEAFF. CDR3 bases: TGTGCCAGCTTGGACGGGACAGGGGTCTCGAACACTGAAGCTTTCTTT.

The rearrangement links TRBV27 to TRBJ2-7; 12 bases line up with TRBD2. Trimming at V came to 7 bases and at J to 2 bases, leaving 9 bases not matched to a gene. Germline V gives CDR1 MNHEY, CDR2 SMNVEV (reference sequence). This CDR3 spans 16 amino acids. The CDR3 loop reads CASNPKGLAGTYEQYF. CDR3 nucleotide sequence: TGTGCCAGCAATCCAAAGGGACTAGCGGGTACCTACGAGCAGTACTTC.

This clonotype was observed at least ten times. The chain links TRBV12-3 or TRBV12-4 to TRBJ1-2; possibly TRBD1 for D (5 bases). The CDR3 runs to 16 residues. The ends were cut back, 0 bases at V and 8 bases at J, with 19 bases in the middle. The CDR3 DNA reads TGTGCCAGCAGTTTAGCGGAGGCCCGGGGGAGCGGAGGCTACACCTTC. This encodes CASSLAEARGSGGYTF.